Listed below are T cell receptor beta chains from one sample, sequenced in a study of early T cells in non-severe SARS-CoV-2 infection. MiXCR, run by TCRdb on the 5' RACE reads, gives a single entry per CDR3 protein. The data hold approximately 80,000 distinct CDR3 sequences, with around 10% observed a single time. The sequenced sample was whole blood, obtained at baseline. All receptors derive from an adult who was a healthcare worker with PCR-confirmed SARS-CoV-2 infection or an uninfected control (not recorded which). CDR3s include the opening cysteine and the closing phenylalanine or tryptophan. The D gene is left open where the match is weak. Clone size is stated in some rows and not others, as once, few, many or a class when expanded.

size,V,length,D,J,CDR3,DNA
few,TRBV2,14,NA,TRBJ2-3,CASSDSLRADTQYF,TGTGCCAGCAGTGACTCACTGCGGGCAGATACGCAGTATTTT
many,TRBV7-9,13,NA,TRBJ1-1,CASSLNRDTEAFF,TGTGCCAGCAGCTTAAATAGGGACACTGAAGCTTTCTTT
few,TRBV7-9,14,NA,TRBJ2-3,CASSFRHPTDTQYF,TGTGCCAGCAGCTTCCGACATCCCACAGATACGCAGTATTTT
many,TRBV6-5,15,TRBD1,TRBJ1-3,CASRLDRSSGNTIYF,TGTGCCAGCAGACTGGACAGGAGCTCTGGAAACACCATATATTTT
few,TRBV29-1,15,TRBD2,TRBJ2-1,CSGLSGGGSYNEQFF,TGCAGCGGACTTAGCGGGGGGGGAAGCTACAATGAGCAGTTCTTC
NA,TRBV25-1,14,NA,TRBJ1-5,CASTIFGGSEPQHF,TGTGCCAGCACCATTTTTGGGGGATCTGAGCCCCAGCATTTT
NA,TRBV2,11,NA,TRBJ2-1,CASSGHNEQFF,TGTGCCAGCAGTGGCCACAATGAGCAGTTCTTC
few,TRBV3-1,13,NA,TRBJ2-7,CASSQEVGYEQYF,TGTGCCAGCAGCCAAGAAGTGGGCTACGAGCAGTACTTC
NA,TRBV6-1,15,TRBD1,TRBJ1-6,CASRPDRESDSPLHF,TGTGCCAGCAGGCCCGACAGGGAGAGCGATTCACCCCTCCACTTT
NA,TRBV5-1,16,NA,TRBJ2-2,CASSSLYRGPTGELFF,TGCGCCAGCAGCTCTTTGTACCGGGGGCCCACCGGGGAGCTGTTTTTT
many,TRBV13,11,NA,TRBJ1-4,CASKKEAELFF,TGTGCCAGCAAGAAGGAGGCAGAACTGTTTTTT
NA,TRBV6-2/TRBV6-3,14,TRBD2,TRBJ2-7,CASRGSGGLYEQYF,TGTGCCAGCAGAGGTAGCGGGGGCCTCTACGAGCAGTACTTC
many,TRBV19,16,TRBD1,TRBJ1-2,CASSRRDRGLDYGYTF,TGTGCCAGTAGCCGCCGGGACAGGGGGCTGGACTATGGCTACACCTTC
few,TRBV5-6,17,NA,TRBJ1-6,CASSLGTAGSYNSPLHF,TGTGCCAGCAGCTTGGGGACTGCAGGCTCCTATAATTCACCCCTCCACTTT
NA,TRBV28,14,TRBD2,TRBJ2-7,CASSIPRGGYEQYF,TGTGCCAGCAGTATACCGCGGGGGGGCTACGAGCAGTACTTC
NA,TRBV11-2,16,NA,TRBJ2-5,CASSLGVVGNQETQYF,TGTGCCAGCAGCTTAGGTGTCGTGGGCAACCAAGAGACCCAGTACTTC
NA,TRBV2,14,NA,TRBJ1-2,CASSRQPGQGGYTF,TGTGCCAGCAGTAGACAGCCGGGGCAGGGAGGCTACACCTTC
few,TRBV10-3,15,TRBD1,TRBJ2-4,CAISDRGQGKNIQYF,TGTGCCATCAGTGACAGGGGGCAAGGCAAAAACATTCAGTACTTC